This paragraph reports one TCR beta chain. The data were taken from a study of blood T cell repertoires in COVID-19. Across the whole study: The United States, Italy and Spain were the sources of the acute and convalescent COVID-19 samples.

Under the authors' procedure: Reference gene primer amplification gave estimated nucleated cell counts. Using immunoSEQ multiplex PCR, the repertoire was profiled, and TCRdb retains in-frame clones only, with some absent. The V and J calls and clone size were taken over from that table, and D and trimming were inferred from the DNA. The data hold a few hundred thousand clones, with about 88% observed a single time. CDR1 is LNHDA and CDR2 is SQIVND in the germline V gene (reference sequence). V was trimmed by 9 bases and J by 4 bases, leaving 10 bases between them. The CDR3 has 12 residues. J is TRBJ1-5 and V is TRBV19; unclear D gene. Sequencing was performed on peripheral blood. This receptor was taken from a woman in her seventies with COVID-19, enrolled during active disease. The CDR3 loop reads CASRLWNQPQHF. CDR3 sequence (DNA): TGTGCCAGCCGCCTATGGAATCAGCCCCAGCATTTT. The full variable domain, with the rest looked up from reference TRBV19 and TRBJ1-5, is DGGITQSPKYLFRKEGQNVTLSCEQNLNHDAMYWYRQDPGQGLRLIYYSQIVNDFQKGDIAEGYSVSREKKESFPLTVTSAQKNPTAFYLCASRLWNQPQHFGDGTRLSIL.